This T cell receptor (beta chain) is drawn from a study of T-cell memory formation after mild COVID-19. About the study: Each donor largely had its own TCR clusters. Findings and caveats of the study: The SARS-CoV-2 specificity of second-wave clones reaching peak at day 37 remained unverified. The CD4+ clones that contracted clustered mainly within CM and EM, and the CD8+ clones concentrated in EMRA.

TCRdb redid the calling of the 5' RACE reads with MiXCR, one entry per CDR3 protein. Of roughly 280,000 distinct CDR3 sequences listed, roughly 15% are singletons. There are 15 residues in the CDR3. CDR1 is SGHTA, CDR2 FQGNSA, per germline. The V and J ends lost 5 bases and 7 bases respectively, with 18 bases between them. With respect to this clonotype: What it recognizes is unknown.

Sample: PBMCs or a T cell subset sorted from them (not recorded which). V gene TRBV7-2 combines with J gene TRBJ1-5; D perhaps matches TRBD1 (5 bases). The TCR sequence derives from a man between 18 and 29 years old who had mild COVID-19 (a few samples of this study predate the infection). Cell type and time point are not known. The CDR3 nucleotides read TGTGCCAGCAGCGGGGGGAGGGGAAGGGAACAGCCCCAGCATTTT. Translating it yields CASSGGRGREQPQHF.